This entry concerns a single T cell receptor (beta chain). The data derive from a study of shared clonotypes between healthy human individuals. Libraries were prepared by immunoSEQ multiplex PCR; TCRdb keeps only in-frame clonotypes and omits some of them. This table holds 2 million to 2.5 million clones, 85% to 95% found once. The germline V gene has CDR1 GTSNPN and CDR2 SVGIG (reference sequence). CDR3 length equals 16 residues. Losses at the gene ends were 5 bases for V and 5 bases for J; bases not matched to a gene: 11. Source material: naive CD4+ T cells from PBMCs. Subset meaning: CD45RA+ positively selected. The gene calls are TRBV30 and TRBJ2-5; 13 bases are shared with TRBD2. This sequence was found in a man between 18 and 29 years old in good health. Some clones in this sample may be carry-over from other donors' samples. CDR3 DNA sequence: TGTGCCTGGGAACTAGCGGGAGGGCCGGTGGGGGAGACCCAGTACTTC. Translated, it gives CAWELAGGPVGETQYF. Full variable domain (missing parts from reference TRBV30 and TRBJ2-5): SQTIHQWPATLVQPVGSPLSLECTVEGTSNPNLYWYRQAAGRGLQLLFYSVGIGQISSEVPQNLSASRPQDRQFILSSKKLLLSDSGFYLCAWELAGGPVGETQYFGPGTRLLVL.